What follows are 25 T cell receptor beta chains derived from one specimen sequenced in a study of blood T cells in healthy people across ages. Alongside a J-beta primer mix, a sample-barcoded 5' primer served in a second PCR lasting about 7 to 12 cycles. TCRdb reprocessed the 5' RACE reads with MiXCR, giving one entry per CDR3 protein. The sample includes about 1.6 million distinct CDR3 sequences, almost 35% of them seen just once. The material sequenced was blood. The origin of the receptors is a woman aged 25 to 39 in good health.

This clonotype was recorded a few times. One end of the junction fails to match germline, which may point to a read error. The J gene is TRBJ2-7, the V gene TRBV4-1; 10 bases fit TRBD2. The germline CDR1 and CDR2 sequences are MGHRA and YSYEKL. This CDR3 has 15 amino acids. The CDR3 nucleotides read TGCGCCAGCAGCCCGGGACTAGCGTACTCCTACGAGCGGTACTTC. Its protein is CASSPGLAYSYERYF.

Comments on this clonotype: Likely a read error: the CDR3 ends without its conserved phenylalanine or tryptophan. This CDR3 is CASSQPPQRGLTDTQYV. In DNA form, the CDR3 reads TGTGCCAGCAGCCAGCCCCCACAGCGGGGGCTCACAGATACGCAGTATGTT. V usage is TRBV7-9 and J usage is TRBJ2-3, with 8 bases lining up with TRBD2. Germline values: CDR1 SEHNR, CDR2 FQNEAQ (reference sequence). The CDR3 has 17 amino acids. The ends lost 5 bases at V and 2 bases at J; junction bases unmatched: 12.

This chain links TRBV28 with TRBJ2-3, with 10 bases fitting TRBD2. The CDR3 has 16 amino acids. CDR1 and CDR2 (germline): MDHEN, SYDVKM. V shed 6 bases, J shed 7 bases, and the junction held 13 bases outside the gene matches. The CDR3 protein is CASRRASGRVENTQYF. CDR3 coding DNA: TGTGCCAGCAGGAGGGCCAGCGGGAGGGTGGAAAATACGCAGTATTTT.

The chain joins TRBV9 to TRBJ2-7; D possibly uses TRBD1 or TRBD2 (5 bases each). Germline CDR1 SGDLS, CDR2 YYNGEE. Trimming took 2 bases from V and 5 from J, leaving 11 bases between them. This CDR3 region has 13 residues. CDR3 in amino acids: CASSVFGDDEQYF. Written as DNA, the CDR3 is TGTGCCAGCAGCGTGTTTGGGGACGACGAGCAGTACTTC.

The rearrangement links TRBV4-2 to TRBJ2-5; 9 bases map to TRBD1. Germline V CDR1 and CDR2: LGHNA, YNFKEQ. The CDR3 loop spans 14 amino acids. V was clipped by 1 base and J by 5 bases; unmatched bases: 2. CDR3 coding DNA: TGTGCCAGCAGCCAAGGGGACAGGGAGGAGACCCAGTACTTC. It specifies CASSQGDREETQYF.

This chain connects TRBV30 to TRBJ2-7; 10 bases line up with TRBD2. With 2 bases clipped from V and 3 bases from J, the junction kept 7 bases outside the gene matches. The CDR3 spans 15 residues. Per germline, CDR1 GTSNPN and CDR2 SVGIG (reference sequence). The CDR3 region has the DNA TGTGCCTGGAGTATGTCCGCTAGCGGGAGCTACGAGCAGTACTTC. Its translation is CAWSMSASGSYEQYF.

This clonotype was seen a handful of times. The chain joins TRBV7-7 to TRBJ2-7; TRBD1 is a possible D gene (6 bases). V was clipped by 7 bases and J by 9 bases, with 10 bases between them. The CDR3 loop spans 10 amino acids. CDR1 is SSHAT, CDR2 FNYEAQ, per germline (reference sequence). CDR3 protein: CASTTRGQYF. The CDR3 nucleotides read TGTGCCAGCACAACCAGGGGGCAGTACTTC.

The chain links TRBV4-1 to TRBJ2-5, with TRBD2 matching 7 bases. The CDR3 has 15 amino acids. V was clipped by 2 bases and J by 5 bases; unmatched bases: 8. From germline, CDR1 is MGHRA and CDR2 YSYEKL. The CDR3 protein is CASSQLGLPRETQYF. The CDR3 DNA follows: TGCGCCAGCAGCCAACTGGGACTACCTCGCGAGACCCAGTACTTC.

V is TRBV7-9 and J is TRBJ2-5, with D tentatively TRBD2 (6 bases). The CDR3 length is 14 residues. Germline CDR1 and CDR2: SEHNR and FQNEAQ (reference sequence). Deletions cut 5 bases from V and 3 bases from J, with 13 bases between. The chain's CDR3 is CASSPSAQKETQYF. In DNA form, the CDR3 reads TGTGCCAGCAGCCCTAGCGCACAGAAAGAGACCCAGTACTTC.

In its sample, this clonotype was seen many times. As DNA, the CDR3 is TGTGCCAGCAGTCAACTGGGATATACGCAGTATTTT. Translation gives CASSQLGYTQYF. The rearrangement uses TRBV6-1 and TRBJ2-3; no clear D. This CDR3 contains 12 residues. Germline lookup yields CDR1 MNHNS and CDR2 SASEGT. V shed 5 bases and J shed 7 bases, with 10 bases lying between them.

The chain couples TRBV7-9 to TRBJ2-1; 11 nucleotides align to TRBD2. Germline trimming cut 5 bases from V and 7 bases from J; bases unmatched to any gene: 7. Germline CDR1 SEHNR, CDR2 FQNEAQ (reference sequence). The CDR3 is made up of 15 amino acids. As DNA, the CDR3 is TGTGCCAGCAGCCGTAGCGGGGGGGCCGATAATGAGCAGTTCTTC. It yields the protein CASSRSGGADNEQFF. Complete variable domain (other parts from reference TRBV7-9 and TRBJ2-1): DTGVSQNPRHKITKRGQNVTFRCDPISEHNRLYWYRQTLGQGPEFLTYFQNEAQLEKSRLLSDRFSAERPKGSFSTLEIQRTEQGDSAMYLCASSRSGGADNEQFFGPGTRLTVL.

This chain uses TRBV20-1 with TRBJ2-7, with D possibly matching TRBD1 (5 bases). CDR3 length equals 14 residues. The V gene lost 0 bases and the J gene lost 7 bases, with 16 bases spanning the gap. Germline-derived CDR1 and CDR2 are DFQATT and SNEGSKA (reference sequence). CDR3 loop: CSARDQGVYNEQYF. The CDR3 DNA sequence: TGCAGTGCTAGAGATCAAGGGGTTTACAATGAGCAGTACTTC.

In its sample, this clonotype was seen a few times. This rearrangement joins TRBV27 to TRBJ2-7, with D perhaps matching TRBD1 or TRBD2 (6 bases each). The germline gives CDR1 MNHEY, CDR2 SMNVEV (reference sequence). There are 13 residues in the CDR3. V was shortened by 8 bases and J by 5 bases, with 16 bases between the two germline ends. CDR3 loop: CASEGGSVNEQYF. CDR3 nucleotide sequence: TGTGCCAGCGAGGGGGGAAGTGTCAACGAGCAGTACTTC.

Only a few counts were recorded for this clonotype. The V and J genes are TRBV10-2 and TRBJ2-5; perhaps TRBD1 as D (5 bases). Germline CDR1 and CDR2: WSHSY and SAAADI. V was trimmed by 4 bases and J by 3 bases, leaving 12 bases between them. This CDR3 is 14 amino acids long. CDR3 coding DNA: TGCGCCAGCAGTGTTAGTACAGGAGAAGAGACCCAGTACTTC. Its translation: CASSVSTGEETQYF.

V is TRBV6-6 and J is TRBJ2-5; D unresolved. The CDR3 has 15 amino acids. Trimming took off 0 bases at V and 0 bases at J, with 8 bases between the two ends. In germline, CDR1 is MNHNY, CDR2 SVGAGI (reference sequence). The CDR3 loop is CASSYSRTDQETQYF. As DNA, the CDR3 is TGTGCCAGCAGTTACTCGAGAACGGACCAAGAGACCCAGTACTTC.

The gene calls are TRBV4-2 and TRBJ2-2; no reliable D call. The CDR3 extends over 16 amino acids. V lost 4 bases to trimming and J lost 4 bases, with 16 bases between them. CDR1 LGHNA and CDR2 YNFKEQ come from the germline V gene. The CDR3 DNA reads as TGTGCCAGCAGCCCATCGGCTCGCTTAGTCACCGGGGAGCTGTTTTTT. This translates into CASSPSARLVTGELFF.

The rearrangement links TRBV7-9 to TRBJ2-5; possibly TRBD1 for D (6 bases). CDR1 and CDR2 from the germline V gene are SEHNR and FQNEAQ (reference sequence). V was clipped by 5 bases and J by 5 bases, with 21 bases between them. This CDR3 is 16 amino acids long. The CDR3 spells CASSRVPGVVEETQYF. The CDR3 DNA is TGTGCCAGCAGCCGGGTACCAGGGGTCGTTGAGGAGACCCAGTACTTC.

V is TRBV29-1 and J is TRBJ2-1; D is perhaps TRBD2 (6 bases). Germline CDR1 and CDR2: SQVTM and ANQGSEA. V lost 0 bases and J lost 15, with 21 bases in between. The CDR3 is 14 residues long. This CDR3 is CSVEESGDDPRLFF. The CDR3 coding sequence is TGCAGCGTTGAAGAGTCGGGAGACGATCCCCGGTTGTTCTTC.

As for this clonotype: A clone one base away is much larger, so this may be a read error. The chain uses TRBV20-1 and TRBJ2-3; perhaps TRBD2 as D (5 bases). The V end lost 5 bases, the J end lost 4 bases, and 19 bases lay between the germline ends. The germline gives CDR1 DFQATT, CDR2 SNEGSKA (reference sequence). CDR3 size: 15 residues. CDR3 sequence: CSAPVRRGSADTQYF. The CDR3, as DNA: TGCAGTGCTCCTGTACGCAGAGGGAGTGCAGATACGCAGTATTTT.

This clonotype has at least ten counts. This chain joins TRBV6-5 and TRBJ2-4; the match to TRBD1 covers 9 bases. The V gene's germline CDR1 is MNHEY and CDR2 SVGAGI. The CDR3 runs 16 residues. The junction had 14 bases not matched to a gene; V was cut back by 6 bases and J by 8 bases. This CDR3 reads CASSLGGTGGSDIQYF. The CDR3 DNA reads as TGTGCCAGCAGCCTTGGGGGAACAGGGGGCAGTGACATTCAGTACTTC.

This clonotype has just a few counts. This sequence joins TRBV24-1 and TRBJ2-3; D unclear. Germline values: CDR1 KGHDR, CDR2 SFDVKD. The CDR3 loop spans 13 amino acids. Trimming removed 3 bases from V and 2 bases from J, with 5 bases in between. CDR3 coding DNA: TGTGCCACCAGTGATCCTTCCACAGATACGCAGTATTTT. Translating gives CATSDPSTDTQYF.

This chain's CDR3 is CASSPQVYNEQFF. CDR3 sequence (DNA): TGTGCCAGCTCCCCCCAGGTCTACAATGAGCAGTTCTTC. This sequence joins TRBV18 and TRBJ2-1, with D hard to call. CDR3 length: 13 amino acids. Germline CDR1 and CDR2: KGHSH and LQKENI. V gave up 6 bases and J gave up 3 bases, with 9 bases separating them.

This clonotype was recorded at least ten times. This chain uses TRBV28 with TRBJ2-7, with 7 bases matching TRBD1. J lost 3 bases, V lost 10 bases, and 15 bases had no gene match. Germline CDR1 and CDR2: MDHEN and SYDVKM. This CDR3 contains 15 residues. The CDR3 nucleotides are TGTGCCACCTCGACTTCCCGGACAGGCTACTACGAGCAGTACTTC. Translation gives CATSTSRTGYYEQYF.

The rearrangement links TRBV6-2 or TRBV6-3 to TRBJ2-1; 7 bases fit TRBD2. With V trimmed by 5 bases and J by 5 bases, 12 bases remained unmatched. The CDR3 extends over 16 amino acids. In germline, CDR1 is MNHEY, CDR2 SVGEGT. In DNA form, the CDR3 reads TGTGCCAGCAGTCCCAGTAGCGGGCCTCCTAACAATGAGCAGTTCTTC. Encoded protein: CASSPSSGPPNNEQFF.

The chain carries TRBV7-2 and TRBJ1-5; D is unclear. Germline loops: CDR1 SGHTA, CDR2 FQGNSA. V was clipped by 1 base and J by 6 bases, with 13 bases between them. The CDR3 is 15 residues long. The CDR3 sequence is CASSLGRNPGQPQHF. The CDR3 DNA reads as TGTGCCAGCAGCTTAGGTCGGAACCCGGGTCAGCCCCAGCATTTT.